These T cell receptor beta chains were read from a single sample in a study of blood T cell repertoires in COVID-19. Method: immunoSEQ multiplex PCR; TCRdb's copy keeps in-frame clones and lacks some. The sample shows more than 50,000 clones, around 70% of them seen only once. Material: peripheral blood. The receptor set was obtained from a woman in her 70s with acute or convalescent COVID-19. CDR3s include the opening cysteine and the closing phenylalanine or tryptophan. The D gene is left open where the match is weak. The size field is filled for only some rows; it gives once, few, many or a size class.

d_call	v_call	clone_size	j_call	cdr3_nt	cdr3_aa
TRBD1	TRBV6-5	NA	TRBJ1-5	TGTGCCAGTCAGAGACAGGGGGGGAATCAGCCCCAGCATTTT	CASQRQGGNQPQHF
NA	TRBV18	once	TRBJ2-2	TGTGCCAGCTCAAGCAGGGCCGTATACACCGGGGAGCTGTTTTTT	CASSSRAVYTGELFF
NA	TRBV19	NA	TRBJ1-2	TGTGCCAGTAGCCTACAGGGAACTCTTTATCGGGGCTACACCTTC	CASSLQGTLYRGYTF
NA	TRBV25-1	NA	TRBJ1-4	TGTGCCAGCAGTGAGGGCCTCAATGAAAAACTGTTTTTT	CASSEGLNEKLFF
NA	TRBV19	NA	TRBJ1-6	TGTGCCAGTAGTATACAAGGCGGCGGTAATTCACCCCTCCACTTT	CASSIQGGGNSPLHF
NA	TRBV5-1	once	TRBJ2-7	TGCGCCAGCACCCCGACAGCCGGATACTACGAGCAGTACTTC	CASTPTAGYYEQYF
NA	TRBV7-9	NA	TRBJ1-2	TGTGCCAGCAGCCCCTCCCTGGGACTTTCTGGCTACACCTTC	CASSPSLGLSGYTF
NA	TRBV5-1	NA	TRBJ2-3	TGCGCCAGCTATAGGGACACCTCTCACACAGATACGCAGTATTTT	CASYRDTSHTDTQYF
NA	TRBV11-2	NA	TRBJ1-1	NA	CASSLEGPTLKLSF
NA	TRBV30	NA	TRBJ1-1	TGTGCCTCCTCCCCGTATTGGGGGGACACTGAAGCTTTCTTT	CASSPYWGDTEAFF
NA	TRBV11-2	NA	TRBJ1-4	TGTGCCAGCAGCTTCACTCTGGATTGGGGCGAAAAACTGTTTTTT	CASSFTLDWGEKLFF
NA	TRBV6-5	once	TRBJ1-1	TGTGCCAGCAGAGTGACAGACAGATGGGACACTGAAGCTTTCTTT	CASRVTDRWDTEAFF
NA	TRBV9	NA	TRBJ1-4	TGTGCCAGCAGCGTAGGGGAGGTTGCGAATGAAAAACTGTTTTTT	CASSVGEVANEKLFF
NA	TRBV6-1	NA	TRBJ1-2	TGTGCCAGCAGTGAAGCGGACGGACTGAACTATGGCTACACCTTC	CASSEADGLNYGYTF
NA	TRBV5-4	NA	TRBJ2-5	TGTGCCAGCAGCCCTCGGCAAGAGACCCAGTACTTC	CASSPRQETQYF
TRBD1	TRBV15	NA	TRBJ2-2	TGTGCCACCAGCAGAGGAGTGGGACAGGTAGCCGGGGAGCTGTTTTTT	CATSRGVGQVAGELFF
TRBD1	TRBV9	NA	TRBJ1-1	TGTGCCAGCGGGACAGGGGGCTCGAACACTGAAGCTTTCTTT	CASGTGGSNTEAFF
TRBD1	TRBV19	NA	TRBJ2-1	TGTGCCAGTAGTAAGGGCTGGGACAGGGGGATTTACAATGAGCAGTTCTTC	CASSKGWDRGIYNEQFF
NA	TRBV19	few	TRBJ2-5	TGTGCCAGTAGTATCGGACTCAAAGAGACCCAGTACTTC	CASSIGLKETQYF
TRBD1	TRBV5-4	few	TRBJ2-5	TGTGCCAGCAGCTTAGGGACAGGGGGCCGAGAGACCCAGTACTTC	CASSLGTGGRETQYF
NA	TRBV19	NA	TRBJ1-4	TGTGCCAGTAGTATCGGTCGTTACGGGGCAACTAATGAAAAACTGTTTTTT	CASSIGRYGATNEKLFF
TRBD1	TRBV29-1	NA	TRBJ1-2	TGCAGCGCCGTGGGACAGGGGGATGGCTACACCTTC	CSAVGQGDGYTF
TRBD2	TRBV3-1/TRBV3-2	NA	TRBJ2-3	TGTGCCAGCAGCCAAACTAGCGGGGGGCGGGGCACAGATACGCAGTATTTT	CASSQTSGGRGTDTQYF
TRBD1	TRBV5-4	NA	TRBJ1-1	TGTGCCAGCAGCTTGAAGCGGACAGGGAAGCCTGTGAACACTGAAGCTTTCTTT	CASSLKRTGKPVNTEAFF
NA	TRBV6-5	NA	TRBJ2-5	TGTGCCAGCACCCTGGGGAGGGGGGGCGTTCAGACCCAGTACTTC	CASTLGRGGVQTQYF
TRBD1	TRBV5-6	NA	TRBJ1-2	TGTGCCAGCAGCTTGGATGGACAGGGAAGACTCTATGGCTACACCTTC	CASSLDGQGRLYGYTF
NA	TRBV19	NA	TRBJ2-5	TGTGCCAGTAGTACAAAGGCCTCCCTTAAGGGGGAGACCCAGTACTTC	CASSTKASLKGETQYF
TRBD2	TRBV12-5	once	TRBJ2-1	TGTGCTAGTGGATCAGGGCTAGCGGGGTACAATGAGCAGTTCTTC	CASGSGLAGYNEQFF
NA	TRBV7-3	NA	TRBJ1-1	TGTGCCAGCAGCCCTACGGGGGGCACTGAAGCTTTCTTT	CASSPTGGTEAFF
TRBD1	TRBV30	once	TRBJ1-1	TGTGCCTGGAGTGTACAGGTCGGGTTCGGGACAGAGGGTGAAGCTTTCTTT	CAWSVQVGFGTEGEAFF
NA	TRBV11-2	NA	TRBJ2-2	TGTGCCAGCAGCCCCGGTGGGAACACCGGGGAGCTGTTTTTT	CASSPGGNTGELFF
NA	TRBV20-1	few	TRBJ2-3	TGCAGTGCTGCGCGGAAAGATACGCAGTATTTT	CSAARKDTQYF
NA	TRBV6-5	NA	TRBJ1-1	TGTGCCAGCACTATCTCTGAGGGCACTGAAGCTTTCTTT	CASTISEGTEAFF
NA	TRBV7-9	few	TRBJ1-5	TGTGCCAGCAGCTACGCGGCAGGCAATCAGCCCCAGCATTTT	CASSYAAGNQPQHF
NA	TRBV24-1	NA	TRBJ1-5	TGTGCCGCGAGATGGGCTCCTAACGGGCCCCAGCATTTT	CAARWAPNGPQHF
TRBD1	TRBV30	NA	TRBJ1-5	TGTGCCTGGAGCCGACAGGGCGGTGGCAATCAGCCCCAGCATTTT	CAWSRQGGGNQPQHF
NA	TRBV18	NA	TRBJ1-6	TGTGCCAGCTCACCGGACTCCTCCTATAATTCACCCCTCCACTTT	CASSPDSSYNSPLHF
NA	TRBV10-3	NA	TRBJ2-7	TGTGCCATCAAAGGAGCCTCCGACTACGAGCAGTACTTC	CAIKGASDYEQYF
NA	TRBV18	once	TRBJ1-5	TGTGCCAGCTCACAACAGGGCAATCAGCCCCAGCATTTT	CASSQQGNQPQHF
NA	TRBV3-1/TRBV3-2	NA	TRBJ1-3	TGTGCCAGCAGCCAATTGGCAGGGGCCGGAAACACCATATATTTT	CASSQLAGAGNTIYF
NA	TRBV3-1/TRBV3-2	NA	TRBJ2-1	TGTGCCAGCAGCCGAGGAGGGGGCCGGGGCTACAATGAGCAGTTCTTC	CASSRGGGRGYNEQFF
NA	TRBV18	NA	TRBJ2-2	TGTGCCAGCTCACCCCCGTCCAAGACTCAATTAGCCGGGGAGCTGTTTTTT	CASSPPSKTQLAGELFF
NA	TRBV11-3	NA	TRBJ1-1	TGTGCCAGCAGCTTAAGCAACACTGAAGCTTTCTTT	CASSLSNTEAFF
NA	TRBV11-1	NA	TRBJ2-6	TGTGCCAGCAGCTTCTTTGGGGCCAACGTCCTGACTTTC	CASSFFGANVLTF
TRBD1	TRBV19	NA	TRBJ2-2	TGTGCCAGTACTCGACCGGGACAGGGATCCGGGGAGCTGTTTTTT	CASTRPGQGSGELFF
TRBD2	TRBV10-2	NA	TRBJ2-1	TGCGCCAGCAGGTTGGGGCTAGCGGGTATTGGGCCGTTCTTC	CASRLGLAGIGPFF
NA	TRBV30	NA	TRBJ1-1	TGTGCCTGGAGTGTAGGCGGGGTGGGGTGGGTTATGAACACTGAAGCTTTCTTT	CAWSVGGVGWVMNTEAFF
TRBD1	TRBV6-5	NA	TRBJ1-5	TGTGCCAGCACTCGGGACAGGGGAAGCAATCAGCCCCAGCATTTT	CASTRDRGSNQPQHF
NA	TRBV5-4	NA	TRBJ1-4	TGTGCCAGCAGCTGGGGTATCGGGCAGGGGATAGGTGAAAAACTGTTTTTT	CASSWGIGQGIGEKLFF
TRBD1	TRBV3-1/TRBV3-2	once	TRBJ2-1	TGTGCCAGCAGCCTTAAGCTCGGGACAGGGGATAATGAGCAGTTCTTC	CASSLKLGTGDNEQFF
NA	TRBV2	once	TRBJ2-7	TGTGCCAGCAGTGTTACGGGGTACTCCTACGAGCAGTACTTC	CASSVTGYSYEQYF
NA	TRBV27	NA	TRBJ2-1	TGTGCCAGCAGTGGAAACAGAAATGAGCAGTTCTTC	CASSGNRNEQFF
TRBD1	TRBV7-3	few	TRBJ2-1	TGTGCCAGCAGCGTCGACTCCTCCAGGGGGAATGAGCAGTTCTTC	CASSVDSSRGNEQFF
TRBD1	TRBV5-8	NA	TRBJ1-6	TGTGCCAGCAGCTTCCAACCGGGACAGGGGGAATTT	CASSFQPGQGEF
TRBD1	TRBV11-2	NA	TRBJ1-3	TGTGCCAGCAGCTTAAGGGACAGGGAAGGAAGCTCTGGAAACACCATATATTTT	CASSLRDREGSSGNTIYF
NA	TRBV5-1	NA	TRBJ2-6	TGCGCCAGCAGCTTTCGGGACACCCGCTCTGGGGCCAACGTCCTGACTTTC	CASSFRDTRSGANVLTF
TRBD1	TRBV19	NA	TRBJ1-2	TGTGCCAGTAGCCCGGACAGGGGAGTCTATGGCTACACCTTC	CASSPDRGVYGYTF
NA	TRBV11-2	NA	TRBJ2-7	TGTGCCAGCAGCTTACAGGTAGACAGATACTACGAGCAGTACTTC	CASSLQVDRYYEQYF